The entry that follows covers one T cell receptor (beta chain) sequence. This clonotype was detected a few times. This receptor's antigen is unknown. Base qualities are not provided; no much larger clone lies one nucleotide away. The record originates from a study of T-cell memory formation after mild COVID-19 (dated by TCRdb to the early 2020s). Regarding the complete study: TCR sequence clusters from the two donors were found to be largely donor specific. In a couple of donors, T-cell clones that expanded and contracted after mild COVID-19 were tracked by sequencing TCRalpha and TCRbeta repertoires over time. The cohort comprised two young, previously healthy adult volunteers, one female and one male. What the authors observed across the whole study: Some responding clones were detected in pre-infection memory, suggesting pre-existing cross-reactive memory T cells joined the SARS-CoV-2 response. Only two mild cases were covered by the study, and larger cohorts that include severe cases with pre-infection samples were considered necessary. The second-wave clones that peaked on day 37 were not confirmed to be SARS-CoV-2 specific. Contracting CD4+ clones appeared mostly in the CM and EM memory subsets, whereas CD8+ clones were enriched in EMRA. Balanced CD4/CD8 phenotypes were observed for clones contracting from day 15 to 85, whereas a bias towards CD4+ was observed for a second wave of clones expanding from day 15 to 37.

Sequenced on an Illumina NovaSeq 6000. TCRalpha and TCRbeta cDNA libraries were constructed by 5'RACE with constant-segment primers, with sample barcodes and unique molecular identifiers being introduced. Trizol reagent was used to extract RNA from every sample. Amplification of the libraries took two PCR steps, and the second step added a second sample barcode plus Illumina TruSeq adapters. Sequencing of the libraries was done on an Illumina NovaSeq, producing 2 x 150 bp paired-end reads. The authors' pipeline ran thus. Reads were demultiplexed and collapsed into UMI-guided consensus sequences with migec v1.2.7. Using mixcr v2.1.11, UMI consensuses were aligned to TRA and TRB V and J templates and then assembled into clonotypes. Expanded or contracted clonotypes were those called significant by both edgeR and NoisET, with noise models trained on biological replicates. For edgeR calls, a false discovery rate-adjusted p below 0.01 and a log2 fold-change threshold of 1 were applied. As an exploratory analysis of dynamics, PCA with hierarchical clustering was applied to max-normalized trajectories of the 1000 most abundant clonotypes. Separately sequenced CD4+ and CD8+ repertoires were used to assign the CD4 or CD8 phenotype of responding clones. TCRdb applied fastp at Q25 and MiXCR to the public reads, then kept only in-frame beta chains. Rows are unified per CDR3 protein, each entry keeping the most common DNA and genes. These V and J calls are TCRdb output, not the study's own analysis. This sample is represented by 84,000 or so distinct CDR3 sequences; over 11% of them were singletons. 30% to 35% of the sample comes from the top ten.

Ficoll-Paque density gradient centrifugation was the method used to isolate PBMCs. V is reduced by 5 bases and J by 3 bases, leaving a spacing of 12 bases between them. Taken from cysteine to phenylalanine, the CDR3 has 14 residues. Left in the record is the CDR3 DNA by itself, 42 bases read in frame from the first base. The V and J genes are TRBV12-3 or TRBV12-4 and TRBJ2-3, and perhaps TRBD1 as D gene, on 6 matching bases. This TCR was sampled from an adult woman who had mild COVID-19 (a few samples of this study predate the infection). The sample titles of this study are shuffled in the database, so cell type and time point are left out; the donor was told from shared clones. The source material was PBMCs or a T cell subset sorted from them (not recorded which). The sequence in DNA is TGTGCCAGCAGTCCGGACAGCCTTACAGATACGCAGTATTTT. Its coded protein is CASSPDSLTDTQYF.